The clone carrying this T cell receptor (beta chain) was counted between two and nine times. What it binds is unknown. The data were obtained in a study of regulatory T cells in long-lasting Graves disease. Study conclusions and caveats: Persistent patients shared more public clonotypes (approximately 2,500) than new patients (approximately 1,000).

To make TCR beta libraries, researchers used iRepertoire HTBI primers and Arm-PCR of CDR3 regions. TCRdb independently ran MiXCR on the multiplex PCR reads; one entry per CDR3 protein. This sample yields more than 650,000 distinct CDR3 sequences, of which about 32% are seen a single time; about two fifths belongs to the top ten. Germline CDR1 reads SQVTM; CDR2 reads ANQGSEA. Trimming removed 1 base from V and 4 bases from J, with 22 bases in between. The CDR3 sequence is 17 residues long. Time point defined: persistent/refractory GD, antithyroid drugs over 5 years with positive TRAb. RNA extracted from PBMCs served as the sequencing template. Peripheral blood, about 10 milliliters per patient, was collected in EDTA tubes.

The V gene is TRBV29-1, the J gene TRBJ1-2, with a tentative D call TRBD1 (6 bases). The source is a female donor with Graves disease. This material consisted of peripheral blood mononuclear cells (PBMCs), taken when the disease was refractory, from a patient treated with antithyroid drugs. In nucleotides, the CDR3 is TGCAGCGTTGAAGCGCCAGCCCCAAGACAGGATGGCTATGGCTACACCTTC. This encodes CSVEAPAPRQDGYGYTF.